Given below is one T cell receptor beta chain in context. As processed by the authors: Counts of nucleated cells, estimated from reference gene primer amplification, were obtained. TCRdb keeps only in-frame clones here, not all; method: immunoSEQ multiplex PCR. That table furnishes V, J and clone size, whereas the DNA furnished D and trimming. The sample holds 50,000 or so clones, about 82% seen once. The entry originates in a study of blood T cell repertoires in COVID-19. Study at large: The samples span acute and convalescent COVID-19 from the United States, Italy and Spain. The cDNA or gDNA used as material had been derived from T cells, B-cell-depleted T cells, or PBMCs.

Material: peripheral blood. The sequence was collected from a woman of 80 years or more with acute or convalescent COVID-19.

The DNA of the CDR3 is TGTGCCAGCAGCCCCTGGACAGGGAGAGAGACCCAGTACTTC. Its protein product is CASSPWTGRETQYF. V gene TRBV5-5 combines with J gene TRBJ2-5; 8 bases line up with TRBD1. The CDR3 runs 14 residues. The V and J ends lost 4 bases and 4 bases, in that order; junction bases with no gene match: 6. Per germline, CDR1 SGHKS and CDR2 YYEKEE (reference sequence).